Following are 32 T cell receptor beta chains from one sample sequenced in a study of cytomegalovirus exposure and HLA in healthy donors. The PCR had 60 Vbeta and 13 Jbeta primers. Sequencing was performed with immunoSEQ multiplex PCR; in TCRdb, only in-frame clones are kept and a portion is missing. The data contain some 150,000 clones, 85% to 90% of them singletons. Sequenced: PBMCs. The receptors come from a woman aged 25 to 39 in good health and CMV-seronegative.

The chain recombines TRBV5-4 with TRBJ2-5; 8 bases map to TRBD1. The CDR3 length is 15 residues. V lost 3 bases, J lost 5 bases, and 9 bases stayed unmatched. Per the germline V gene, CDR1 is SGHNT and CDR2 is YYREEE (reference sequence). CDR3 bases: TGTGCCAGCAGCTGGCAGGGGGCAGGGGGGGAGACCCAGTACTTC. It encodes CASSWQGAGGETQYF.

The rearrangement uses TRBV27 and TRBJ1-6; D gene uncertain. V lost 5 bases and J lost 8, with 13 bases in between. Germline loops: CDR1 MNHEY, CDR2 SMNVEV (reference sequence). CDR3 length equals 14 residues. The CDR3 DNA reads as TGTGCCAGCAGTATGGTTAGCGGGTATTCACCCCTCCACTTT. Protein product: CASSMVSGYSPLHF.

This clone occurred a few times. This sequence joins TRBV6-1 and TRBJ2-3; perhaps TRBD2 as D (5 bases). CDR3 length equals 16 residues. Trimming removed 4 bases at V and 0 bases at J, with 14 bases between. CDR1 is MNHNS and CDR2 is SASEGT in the germline V gene. CDR3: CASSARTSPSTDTQYF. The CDR3 DNA is TGTGCCAGCAGTGCAAGGACTTCTCCAAGCACAGATACGCAGTATTTT.

The rearrangement links TRBV21-1 to TRBJ2-5; TRBD1 is taken as the D call from the table, unchecked against the DNA. TRBV21-1 is termed a pseudogene. CDR3 length: 14 residues. CDR3 nucleotide sequence: TGTGCCAGCAGCTCTCACAGGGGGCGAGAGACCCAGTACTTC. It codes for CASSSHRGRETQYF.

The gene calls are TRBV29-1 and TRBJ2-5, with TRBD2 identical over 9 bases. The J call is in doubt because the DNA end fits TRBJ2-7 better. The CDR3 extends over 14 amino acids. Germline V gene data show CDR1 as SQVTM and CDR2 as ANQGSEA. DNA for the CDR3: TGCAGCGTTGCCCCCCTAGCGGGAACCTACGAGCAGTACTTC. Its protein product is CSVAPLAGTYEQYF.

This clone has just a few counts. V gene TRBV7-9 combines with J gene TRBJ2-7; 9 nucleotides line up with TRBD1. The CDR3 consists of 15 residues. CDR1 is SEHNR, CDR2 FQNEAQ, per germline (reference sequence). J gave up 0 bases and V 7 bases, and 7 bases lay outside the gene matches. CDR3 protein: CASTKGQGISYEQYF. The CDR3 DNA follows: TGTGCCAGCACCAAAGGACAGGGGATCTCCTACGAGCAGTACTTC.

V gene TRBV2 combines with J gene TRBJ1-1, with TRBD1 matching 7 bases. The germline gives CDR1 SNHLY, CDR2 FYNNEI. This CDR3 is built from 16 residues. Trimming removed 3 bases from V and 7 bases from J; junction bases left unmatched: 14. CDR3 in amino acids: CASSERGTAILGEAFF. For the CDR3, the DNA is TGTGCCAGCAGTGAGCGCGGGACAGCCATTCTGGGTGAAGCTTTCTTT.

The chain links TRBV27 to TRBJ2-5; TRBD1 aligns across 8 bases. Germline V gives CDR1 MNHEY, CDR2 SMNVEV (reference sequence). The CDR3 spans 16 residues. Trimming cost V 6 bases and J 5 bases; bases outside gene matches: 14. CDR3 sequence (DNA): TGTGCCAGCAGGCCCCAGGGGGCGTGGTTAAGGGAGACCCAGTACTTC. Its translation: CASRPQGAWLRETQYF.

This chain links TRBV6-5 with TRBJ2-7, with a tentative D call TRBD1 (5 bases). The CDR3 sequence is 13 residues long. Trimming removed 7 bases from V and 2 bases from J, with 12 bases in between. Germline values: CDR1 MNHEY, CDR2 SVGAGI. The CDR3: CASKSRVAYEQYF. CDR3 DNA sequence: TGTGCCAGCAAGAGCAGGGTGGCCTACGAGCAGTACTTC.

This clone came up once. The gene calls are TRBV18 and TRBJ2-2; D possibly corresponds to TRBD1 (5 bases). CDR1 is KGHSH, CDR2 LQKENI, per germline. Trimming pared 1 base from V and 2 bases from J, leaving 8 bases between. The CDR3 consists of 15 residues. Here the CDR3 DNA reads TGTGCCAGCTCACCACGACAGCAAAACACCGGGGAGCTGTTTTTT. Amino acid sequence: CASSPRQQNTGELFF. Based on the CDR3 plus reference TRBV18 and TRBJ2-2, the full variable domain is NAGVMQNPRHLVRRRGQEARLRCSPMKGHSHVYWYRQLPEEGLKFMVYLQKENIIDESGMPKERFSAEFPKEGPSILRIQQVVRGDSAAYFCASSPRQQNTGELFFGEGSRLTVL.

This rearrangement joins TRBV28 to TRBJ1-5; 8 bases are shared with TRBD1. The CDR3 covers 17 residues. Germline CDR1 MDHEN, CDR2 SYDVKM. J gave up 6 bases and V 5 bases, and 15 bases lay outside the gene matches. CDR3 nucleotides: TGTGCCAGCAGTACAGGACAGGGCAATAGCAGAACTCAGCCCCAGCATTTT. Its protein product is CASSTGQGNSRTQPQHF.

The J gene is TRBJ2-5, the V gene TRBV11-2; 8 nucleotides align to TRBD1. CDR1 is SGHAT and CDR2 is FQNNGV in the germline V gene. The CDR3 runs 14 residues. V shed 4 bases, J shed 5 bases, and the junction held 6 bases outside the gene matches. The CDR3 region is CASSSTGGEETQYF. The CDR3 region has the DNA TGTGCCAGCAGCTCAACAGGGGGTGAGGAGACCCAGTACTTC.

The V gene is TRBV6-5, the J gene TRBJ2-5; TRBD1 agrees at 7 bases. Germline assignment: CDR1 MNHEY and CDR2 SVGAGI. The length of the CDR3 is 14 residues. The J segment lost 5 bases and the V segment lost 5 bases, leaving 8 bases of the junction unmatched. CDR3 protein: CASSRSQGTETQYF. CDR3 in DNA: TGTGCCAGCAGTCGATCACAGGGGACGGAGACCCAGTACTTC.

The CDR3 sequence is CASSFAGTGSEKLFF. The CDR3 nucleotides read TGTGCCAGCAGCTTTGCCGGGACAGGGAGTGAAAAACTGTTTTTT. The chain links TRBV7-2 to TRBJ1-4; TRBD1 matches at 9 bases. The CDR3 sequence is 15 residues long. The J segment lost 7 bases and the V segment lost 3 bases, leaving 6 bases of the junction unmatched. The V gene's germline CDR1 is SGHTA and CDR2 FQGNSA.

The V and J genes are TRBV19 and TRBJ2-7; D is unclear. In germline, CDR1 is LNHDA, CDR2 SQIVND (reference sequence). Trimming shortened V by 4 bases and J by 3 bases, and 13 bases separated the two germline ends. This CDR3 comprises 14 residues. CDR3 sequence: CASSNGYRSYEQYF. CDR3 sequence (DNA): TGTGCCAGTAGTAACGGGTACCGAAGCTACGAGCAGTACTTC.

The rearrangement links TRBV28 to TRBJ1-1; TRBD1 aligns across 8 bases. This CDR3 spans 15 amino acids. J lost 0 bases, V lost 5 bases, and 5 bases had no gene match. CDR1 and CDR2 from the germline V gene are MDHEN and SYDVKM. CDR3: CASSRFRGLNTEAFF. The CDR3 DNA is TGTGCCAGCAGTCGGTTCAGGGGGCTGAACACTGAAGCTTTCTTT. Full variable domain (outside the CDR3, taken from reference TRBV28 and TRBJ1-1): DVKVTQSSRYLVKRTGEKVFLECVQDMDHENMFWYRQDPGLGLRLIYFSYDVKMKEKGDIPEGYSVSREKKERFSLILESASTNQTSMYLCASSRFRGLNTEAFFGQGTRLTVV.

The chain carries TRBV15 and TRBJ2-5; D might be TRBD2 (7 bases). Matching the DNA end better, TRBJ2-7 makes the J call doubtful. This CDR3 is built from 14 residues. CDR1 LNHNV and CDR2 YYDKDF come from the germline V gene (reference sequence). CDR3 nucleotide sequence: TGTGCCACCAGCGGGGGGGCACTACCCTACGAGCAGTACTTC. Its translation is CATSGGALPYEQYF.

CDR3 loop: CASTALSYEQYF. The CDR3 nucleotides are TGTGCCAGCACTGCGCTTAGCTACGAGCAGTACTTC. The chain couples TRBV5-8 to TRBJ2-7; D remains ambiguous. The germline V gene has CDR1 SGHTS and CDR2 YDEGEE. CDR3 length: 12 amino acids. V was pared by 6 bases and J by 3 bases, with 10 bases between.

This clone was seen once. The genes are TRBV19 and TRBJ2-5; D unclear. The CDR3 loop spans 13 amino acids. CDR1 and CDR2 (germline): LNHDA, SQIVND (reference sequence). V was shortened by 2 bases and J by 2 bases, with 6 bases between the two germline ends. The CDR3: CASSIILQETQYF. The CDR3 DNA reads as TGTGCCAGTAGTATAATCCTACAAGAGACCCAGTACTTC.

The chain combines TRBV7-9 with TRBJ2-5; the match to TRBD1 covers 10 bases. Germline V gives CDR1 SEHNR, CDR2 FQNEAQ (reference sequence). V gave up 2 bases and J gave up 4 bases; unmatched junction bases: 13. The CDR3 is 18 amino acids. The CDR3, as DNA: TGTGCCAGCAGCTTACCTGTGACAGGGGGCGCGGGAGGAGAGACCCAGTACTTC. It encodes CASSLPVTGGAGGETQYF.

V usage is TRBV28 and J usage is TRBJ1-2, with D unresolved. The length of the CDR3 is 13 residues. Germline CDR1 reads MDHEN; CDR2 reads SYDVKM. V was cut by 2 bases and J by 5 bases, with 9 bases left in between. The CDR3 sequence is CASSLNTPYGYTF. The CDR3 DNA reads TGTGCCAGCAGTTTAAATACTCCTTATGGCTACACCTTC.

This chain links TRBV18 with TRBJ2-1; tentatively, D is TRBD2 (6 bases). The CDR3 is 16 amino acids. Germline V lookup: CDR1 KGHSH, CDR2 LQKENI. V was clipped by 3 bases and J by 2 bases, with 14 bases between them. In DNA, the CDR3 is TGTGCCAGCTCACCTAGCGGCGTGCCGACCTACAATGAGCAGTTCTTC. Residues: CASSPSGVPTYNEQFF.

This chain joins TRBV6-4 and TRBJ1-2; TRBD1 is a possible D gene (6 bases). This CDR3 spans 14 amino acids. Germline-derived CDR1 and CDR2 are MRHNA and SNTAGT. V lost 2 bases, J lost 4 bases, and 11 bases lay in between. CDR3 region: CASSDQDSPYGYTF. The CDR3 nucleotides read TGTGCCAGCAGTGACCAGGACAGCCCCTATGGCTACACCTTC.

This clone was observed once. The chain links TRBV6-5 to TRBJ1-4; 9 bases match TRBD1. The CDR3 contains 15 residues. The germline V gene encodes CDR1 MNHEY and CDR2 SVGAGI. V dropped 0 bases and J dropped 14; count of bases not matched to a gene: 10. The CDR3 DNA sequence: TGTGCCAGCAGTTACTCAGGGACAGGGCAGGCTCAGCTGTTTTTT. As protein: CASSYSGTGQAQLFF.

The genes are TRBV19 and TRBJ1-4; D unclear. V shed 7 bases and J shed 0 bases, with 12 bases lying between them. Per the germline V gene, CDR1 is LNHDA and CDR2 is SQIVND (reference sequence). The CDR3 is 15 amino acids. The CDR3 loop reads CASTPFEATNEKLFF. The CDR3 region has the DNA TGTGCCAGTACCCCATTCGAGGCAACTAATGAAAAACTGTTTTTT.

The chain carries TRBV5-1 and TRBJ2-5; possibly TRBD1 for D (5 bases). The CDR3 loop spans 12 amino acids. Germline V gene sequence: CDR1 SGHRS, CDR2 YFSETQ. V was cut by 5 bases and J by 1 base, with 6 bases left in between. CDR3 nucleotides: TGCGCCAGCAGGACAGCCCAAGAGACCCAGTACTTC. Translating gives CASRTAQETQYF.

This clone appeared a single time. The chain has TRBV28 and TRBJ1-4; 7 positions match TRBD1. The CDR3 contains 13 residues. Trimming removed 7 bases from V and 6 bases from J; junction bases left unmatched: 5. Looked up from germline, CDR1 is MDHEN and CDR2 is SYDVKM. In nucleotides, the CDR3 is TGTGCCAGCACTACAGGGGTGGATGAAAAACTGTTTTTT. Translation gives CASTTGVDEKLFF. The full variable domain, in which reference TRBV28 and TRBJ1-4 provide the parts outside the CDR3, is DVKVTQSSRYLVKRTGEKVFLECVQDMDHENMFWYRQDPGLGLRLIYFSYDVKMKEKGDIPEGYSVSREKKERFSLILESASTNQTSMYLCASTTGVDEKLFFGSGTQLSVL.

The rearrangement uses TRBV7-9 and TRBJ2-7; possibly TRBD2 for D (5 bases). Looked up from germline, CDR1 is SEHNR and CDR2 is FQNEAQ (reference sequence). The CDR3 extends over 16 amino acids. V was cut by 4 bases and J by 2 bases, with 18 bases left in between. The CDR3 DNA follows: TGTGCCAGCAGCTCGTTAATCACAGCGGCTACCTACGAGCAGTACTTC. This translates into CASSSLITAATYEQYF.

J is TRBJ1-2 and V is TRBV28, with 8 positions matching TRBD1. V was pared by 3 bases and J by 4 bases, with 4 bases of the junction left unmatched. The germline V gene encodes CDR1 MDHEN and CDR2 SYDVKM. The CDR3 is 14 residues long. The CDR3 spells CASSLSDRGYGYTF. In nucleotides, the CDR3 is TGTGCCAGCAGTTTGTCCGACAGGGGCTATGGCTACACCTTC.

This sequence joins TRBV28 and TRBJ1-2; D remains unclear. There are 13 residues in the CDR3. V was trimmed by 6 bases and J by 4 bases, leaving 12 bases between them. CDR1 MDHEN and CDR2 SYDVKM come from the germline V gene. The chain's CDR3 is CASRPSAGYGYTF. The CDR3, as DNA: TGTGCCAGCAGGCCGTCCGCCGGCTATGGCTACACCTTC.

The rearrangement uses TRBV14 and TRBJ1-1, with D perhaps matching TRBD1 (6 bases). V was shortened by 5 bases and J by 0 bases, with 10 bases between the two germline ends. Germline values: CDR1 SGHDN, CDR2 FVKESK. The CDR3 extends over 14 amino acids. CDR3 bases: TGTGCCAGCAGCTCACAGGGTTTGAACACTGAAGCTTTCTTT. Protein sequence: CASSSQGLNTEAFF.

This chain connects TRBV7-9 to TRBJ1-3; 9 bases agree with TRBD1. With V trimmed by 2 bases and J by 0 bases, 2 bases remained unmatched. Germline V gene lookup returns CDR1 SEHNR and CDR2 FQNEAQ (reference sequence). The CDR3 loop spans 16 amino acids. The CDR3 DNA reads as TGTGCCAGCAGCTTACGGGACAGGGCCTCTGGAAACACCATATATTTT. It translates to CASSLRDRASGNTIYF.